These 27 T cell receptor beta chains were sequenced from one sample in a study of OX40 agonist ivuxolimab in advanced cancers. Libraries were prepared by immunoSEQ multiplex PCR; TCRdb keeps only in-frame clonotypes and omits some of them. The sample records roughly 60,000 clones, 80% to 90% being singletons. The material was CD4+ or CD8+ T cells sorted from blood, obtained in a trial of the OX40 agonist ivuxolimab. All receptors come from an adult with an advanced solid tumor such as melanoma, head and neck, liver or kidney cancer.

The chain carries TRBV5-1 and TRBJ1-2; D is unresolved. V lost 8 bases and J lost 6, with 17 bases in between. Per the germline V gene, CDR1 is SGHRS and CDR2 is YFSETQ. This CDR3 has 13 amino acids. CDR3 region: CASTDGPLNGYTF. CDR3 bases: TGCGCCAGTACCGACGGCCCTCTAAATGGCTACACCTTC.

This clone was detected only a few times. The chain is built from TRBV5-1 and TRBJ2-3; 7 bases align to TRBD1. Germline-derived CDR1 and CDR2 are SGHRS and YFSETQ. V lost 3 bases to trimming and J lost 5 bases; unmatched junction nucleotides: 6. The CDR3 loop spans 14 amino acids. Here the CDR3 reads CASSYQGVVDTQYF. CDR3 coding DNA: TGCGCCAGCAGCTATCAGGGGGTTGTAGATACGCAGTATTTT.

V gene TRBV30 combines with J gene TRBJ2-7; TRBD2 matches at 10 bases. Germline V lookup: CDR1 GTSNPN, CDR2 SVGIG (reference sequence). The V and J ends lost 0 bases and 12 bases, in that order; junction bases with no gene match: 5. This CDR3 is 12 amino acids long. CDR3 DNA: TGTGCCTGGAGTGTCTCTAGCGGGAGATCGTACTTC. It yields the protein CAWSVSSGRSYF.

The CDR3: CASSFSGRGDTQYF. DNA of the CDR3: TGTGCCAGCAGCTTTAGCGGGAGAGGGGATACGCAGTATTTT. The chain couples TRBV5-4 to TRBJ2-3; 9 nucleotides agree with TRBD2. The CDR3 runs to 14 residues. V was pared by 2 bases and J by 6 bases, with 4 bases of the junction left unmatched. Per germline, CDR1 SGHNT and CDR2 YYREEE (reference sequence).

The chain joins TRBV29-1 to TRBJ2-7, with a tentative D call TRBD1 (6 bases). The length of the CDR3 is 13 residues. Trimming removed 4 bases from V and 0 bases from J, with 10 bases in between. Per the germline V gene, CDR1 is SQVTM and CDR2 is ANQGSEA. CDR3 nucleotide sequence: TGCAGCGTTGGCAGGGGCTTCTCCTACGAGCAGTACTTC. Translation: CSVGRGFSYEQYF.

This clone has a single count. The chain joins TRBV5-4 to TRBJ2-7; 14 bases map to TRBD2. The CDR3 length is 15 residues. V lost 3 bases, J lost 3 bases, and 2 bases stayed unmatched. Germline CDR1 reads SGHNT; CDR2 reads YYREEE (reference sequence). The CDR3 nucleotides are TGTGCCAGCAGCTCCGGACTAGCGGGAGGCTACGAGCAGTACTTC. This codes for CASSSGLAGGYEQYF.

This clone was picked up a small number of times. In DNA, the CDR3 is TGTGCCAGCAGACATACTACGGGGGGGCAAAATGAGCAGTTCTTC. This gives the protein CASRHTTGGQNEQFF. The chain is built from TRBV6-6 and TRBJ2-1, with TRBD2 matching 8 bases. The J segment lost 7 bases and the V segment lost 6 bases, leaving 11 bases of the junction unmatched. CDR1 and CDR2 from the germline V gene are MNHNY and SVGAGI (reference sequence). The CDR3 contains 15 residues.

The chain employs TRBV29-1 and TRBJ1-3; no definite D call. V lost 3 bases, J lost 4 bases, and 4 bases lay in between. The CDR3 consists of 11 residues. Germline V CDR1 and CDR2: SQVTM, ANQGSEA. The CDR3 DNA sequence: TGCAGCGTTGATCTCGGAAACACCATATATTTT. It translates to CSVDLGNTIYF.

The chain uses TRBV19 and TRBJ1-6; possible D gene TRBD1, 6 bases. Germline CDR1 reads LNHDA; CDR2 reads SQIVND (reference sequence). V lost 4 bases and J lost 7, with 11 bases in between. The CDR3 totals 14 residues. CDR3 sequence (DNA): TGTGCCAGTAGTAAGGACAGCTTGAATTCACCCCTCCACTTT. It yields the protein CASSKDSLNSPLHF.

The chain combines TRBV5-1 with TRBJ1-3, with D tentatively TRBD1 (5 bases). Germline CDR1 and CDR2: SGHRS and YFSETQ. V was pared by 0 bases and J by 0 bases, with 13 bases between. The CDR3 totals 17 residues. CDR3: CASSLALQAISGNTIYF. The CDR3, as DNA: TGCGCCAGCAGCTTGGCCCTACAGGCGATCTCTGGAAACACCATATATTTT.

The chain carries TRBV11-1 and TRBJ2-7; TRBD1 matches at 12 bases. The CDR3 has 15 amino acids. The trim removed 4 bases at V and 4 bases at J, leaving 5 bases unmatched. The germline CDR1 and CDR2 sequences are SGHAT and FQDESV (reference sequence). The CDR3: CASSSPGQGAYEQYF. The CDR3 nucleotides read TGTGCCAGCAGCTCGCCGGGACAGGGGGCGTACGAGCAGTACTTC.

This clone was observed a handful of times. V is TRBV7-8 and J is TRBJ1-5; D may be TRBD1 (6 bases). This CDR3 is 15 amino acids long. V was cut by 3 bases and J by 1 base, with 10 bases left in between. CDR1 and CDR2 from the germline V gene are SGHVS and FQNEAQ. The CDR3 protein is CASSLGARSNQPQHF. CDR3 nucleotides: TGTGCCAGCAGCTTGGGGGCTAGGAGCAATCAGCCCCAGCATTTT.

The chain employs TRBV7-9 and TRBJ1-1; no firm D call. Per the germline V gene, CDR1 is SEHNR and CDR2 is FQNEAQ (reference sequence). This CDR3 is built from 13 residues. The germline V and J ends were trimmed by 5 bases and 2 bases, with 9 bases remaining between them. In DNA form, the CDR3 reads TGTGCCAGCAGCCCCCAGGTTAACACTGAAGCTTTCTTT. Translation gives CASSPQVNTEAFF.

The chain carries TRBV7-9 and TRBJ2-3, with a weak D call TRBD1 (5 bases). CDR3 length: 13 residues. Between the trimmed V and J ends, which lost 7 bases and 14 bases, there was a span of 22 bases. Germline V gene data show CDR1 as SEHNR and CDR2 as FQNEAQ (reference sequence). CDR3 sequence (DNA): TGTGCCAGCAACTTCGCCACAGGTCCCATTGCGTATTTT. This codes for CASNFATGPIAYF.

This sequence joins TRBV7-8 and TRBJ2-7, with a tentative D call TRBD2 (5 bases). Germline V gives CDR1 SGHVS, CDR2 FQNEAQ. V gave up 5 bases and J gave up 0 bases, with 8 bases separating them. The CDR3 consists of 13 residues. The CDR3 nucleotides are TGTGCCAGCAGCCCGGGGATCTCCTACGAGCAGTACTTC. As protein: CASSPGISYEQYF.

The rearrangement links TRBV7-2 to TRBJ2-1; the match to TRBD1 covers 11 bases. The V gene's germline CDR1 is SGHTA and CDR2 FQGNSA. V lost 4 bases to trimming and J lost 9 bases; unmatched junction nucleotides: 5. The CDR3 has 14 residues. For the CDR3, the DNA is TGTGCCAGCAGCTGGACAGGGGGCGGGAGTGAGCAGTTCTTC. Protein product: CASSWTGGGSEQFF.

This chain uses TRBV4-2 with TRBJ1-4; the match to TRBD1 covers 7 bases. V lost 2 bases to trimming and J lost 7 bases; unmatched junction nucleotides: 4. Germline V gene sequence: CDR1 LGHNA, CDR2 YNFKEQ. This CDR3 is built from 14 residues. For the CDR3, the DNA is TGTGCCAGCAGCCAAACAGGGGATGTTGAAAAACTGTTTTTT. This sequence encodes CASSQTGDVEKLFF.

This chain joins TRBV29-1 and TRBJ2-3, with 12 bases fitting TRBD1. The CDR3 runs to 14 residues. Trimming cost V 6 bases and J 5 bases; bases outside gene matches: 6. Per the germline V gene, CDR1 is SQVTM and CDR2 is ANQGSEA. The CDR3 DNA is TGCAGCGTGGGGGGACAGGGGGCTGGAGATACGCAGTATTTT. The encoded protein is CSVGGQGAGDTQYF.

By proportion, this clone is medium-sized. This CDR3 reads CASSFQQVNYGYTF. The CDR3 DNA sequence: TGTGCCAGCAGCTTTCAACAGGTTAACTATGGCTACACCTTC. The V and J genes are TRBV7-2 and TRBJ1-2, with D possibly matching TRBD1 (5 bases). From germline, CDR1 is SGHTA and CDR2 FQGNSA. The CDR3 extends over 14 amino acids. Deletions cut 3 bases from V and 1 base from J, with 9 bases between.

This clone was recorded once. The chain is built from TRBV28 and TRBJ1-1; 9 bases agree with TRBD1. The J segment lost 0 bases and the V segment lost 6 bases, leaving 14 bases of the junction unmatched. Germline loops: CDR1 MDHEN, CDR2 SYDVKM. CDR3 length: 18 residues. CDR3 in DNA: TGTGCCAGCAGAAGAGAGACAGGGGGAATGGTAATGAACACTGAAGCTTTCTTT. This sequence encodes CASRRETGGMVMNTEAFF.

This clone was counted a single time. This CDR3 reads CASSFWPQGRSTDTQYF. The CDR3 DNA reads as TGTGCCAGCAGCTTCTGGCCCCAGGGGAGGAGCACAGATACGCAGTATTTT. The chain has TRBV7-6 and TRBJ2-3; either TRBD1 or TRBD2 may supply D (6 bases each). V was cut by 3 bases and J by 0 bases, with 16 bases left in between. The CDR3 length is 17 residues. CDR1 and CDR2 from the germline V gene are SGHVS and FNYEAQ.

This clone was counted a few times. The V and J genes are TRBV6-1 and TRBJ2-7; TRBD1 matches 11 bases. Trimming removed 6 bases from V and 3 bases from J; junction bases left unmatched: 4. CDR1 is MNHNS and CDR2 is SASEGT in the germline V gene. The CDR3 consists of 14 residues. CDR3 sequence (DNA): TGTGCCAGCAGGTTGGGACAGGGGGACTACGAGCAGTACTTC. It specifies CASRLGQGDYEQYF.

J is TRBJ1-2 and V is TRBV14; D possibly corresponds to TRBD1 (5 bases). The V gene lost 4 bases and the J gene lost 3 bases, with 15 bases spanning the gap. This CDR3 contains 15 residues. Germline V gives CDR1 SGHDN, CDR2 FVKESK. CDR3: CASSLRRGKDYGYTF. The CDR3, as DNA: TGTGCCAGCAGCCTCCGCCGGGGGAAGGACTATGGCTACACCTTC.

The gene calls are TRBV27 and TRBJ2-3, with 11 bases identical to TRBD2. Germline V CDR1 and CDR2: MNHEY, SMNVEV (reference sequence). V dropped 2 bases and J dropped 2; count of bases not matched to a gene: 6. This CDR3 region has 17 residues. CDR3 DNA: TGTGCCAGCAGTTTAAGGGCTAGCGGGGGGCCCACAGATACGCAGTATTTT. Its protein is CASSLRASGGPTDTQYF.

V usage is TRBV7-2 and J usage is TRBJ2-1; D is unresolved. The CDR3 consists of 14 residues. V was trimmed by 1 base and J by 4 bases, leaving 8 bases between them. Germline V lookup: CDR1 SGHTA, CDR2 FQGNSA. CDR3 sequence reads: CASSLGPRYNEQFF. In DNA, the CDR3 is TGTGCCAGCAGCTTAGGTCCACGGTACAATGAGCAGTTCTTC. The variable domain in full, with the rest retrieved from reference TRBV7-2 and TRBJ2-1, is GAGVSQSPSNKVTEKGKDVELRCDPISGHTALYWYRQSLGQGLEFLIYFQGNSAPDKSGLPSDRFSAERTGGSVSTLTIQRTQQEDSAVYLCASSLGPRYNEQFFGPGTRLTVL.

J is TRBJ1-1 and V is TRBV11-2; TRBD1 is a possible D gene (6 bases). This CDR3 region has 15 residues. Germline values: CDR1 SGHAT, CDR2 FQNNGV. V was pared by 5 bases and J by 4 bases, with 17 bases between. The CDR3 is CASSPIRTDPTEAFF. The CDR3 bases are TGTGCCAGCAGCCCAATCCGGACAGATCCCACTGAAGCTTTCTTT. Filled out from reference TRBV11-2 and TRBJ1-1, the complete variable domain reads EAGVAQSPRYKIIEKRQSVAFWCNPISGHATLYWYQQILGQGPKLLIQFQNNGVVDDSQLPKDRFSAERLKGVDSTLKIQPAKLEDSAVYLCASSPIRTDPTEAFFGQGTRLTVV.

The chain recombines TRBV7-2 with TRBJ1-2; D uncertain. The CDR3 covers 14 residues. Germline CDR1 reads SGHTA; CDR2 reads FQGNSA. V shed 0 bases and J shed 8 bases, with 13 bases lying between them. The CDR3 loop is CASSLAALVRGYTF. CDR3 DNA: TGTGCCAGCAGCTTAGCAGCGTTGGTAAGAGGCTACACCTTC.